This TCR beta chain was found in a study of blood T cell repertoires in COVID-19 (dated by TCRdb to between 2020 and 2021). For context, the study as a whole: Samples covering the acute and convalescent phases of COVID-19 were provided by collaborators in the United States, Italy and Spain. Where available, HLA class I and class II types were taken from metadata supplied by the sample provider and were not determined by assay-based typing. The dataset comprised deeply sampled blood TCRbeta repertoires from subjects exposed to, actively infected with, or recovered from COVID-19. Samples were obtained from the ongoing ImmuneRACE study (first 160 participants) and from roughly 1,300 subjects provided by 6 global collaborators. The material from the prospective study consisted of cDNA or gDNA derived from T cells, B-cell-depleted T cells, or PBMCs. The repertoires were released in a freely available public database meant as a resource for research on the immune response to SARS-CoV-2. The sample metadata nearly always contained a de-identified subject ID, COVID-19 status, age in years and sex.

The immunoSEQ Assay, a bias-controlled multiplex PCR, was used to amplify TCRbeta CDR3 regions from genomic DNA. The study's processing was this. The number of nucleated cells in each sample was estimated by amplification of reference gene primers within the assay. To quantify the absolute abundance of each unique TCRbeta CDR3 rearrangement, sequence reads were collapsed and filtered. For each sample, productive Simpson clonality was calculated as the square root of Simpson's diversity index over productive rearrangements. In its TCRdb copy, this immuneACCESS table keeps in-frame sequences only and misses some clones. Where compared with another copy, unresolved V genes explain less than half of these, and the others have no known cause. The V and J calls and the clone size are those of that table, but D and trimming were determined from the DNA. The sample contains roughly 230,000 clones, about 83% of them found a single time. The top ten clonotypes cover just over 8.5% of the sample.

A word on this clone: The specificity of this receptor is unknown. Base quality data are lacking; no much larger clone is found one base away.

The collaborating institutions used their own protocols to collect whole blood in K2EDTA tubes. For TCRbeta analysis, collaborators shipped samples in one of three forms: frozen whole blood, isolated PBMCs, or DNA extracted from either of those sample types. Broad study findings and their caveats: Clinical and demographic metadata were provided uncurated, with the amount varying by source and participant.

Reading the germline V gene (reference sequence) gives CDR1 SEHNR and CDR2 FQNEAQ. V and J lose 5 bases and 4 bases, and a span of 17 bases separates them. Reading from cysteine to phenylalanine, the CDR3 counts 15 amino acids. The entry retains the CDR3 DNA only, 45 bases that are in frame from base 1. This clonotype originated in a man in his forties or fifties with active or convalescent COVID-19. The specimen was peripheral blood. The chain is assembled from TRBV7-9 and TRBJ1-1; a tentative D call is TRBD1 (5 bases match). The DNA sequence is TGTGCCAGCAGCCCAGGGAACGGGCACCTCACTGAAGCTTTCTTT. Protein translation: CASSPGNGHLTEAFF. With the rest looked up from the reference TRBV7-9 and TRBJ1-1 genes rather than sequenced, the full variable domain is DTGVSQNPRHKITKRGQNVTFRCDPISEHNRLYWYRQTLGQGPEFLTYFQNEAQLEKSRLLSDRFSAERPKGSFSTLEIQRTEQGDSAMYLCASSPGNGHLTEAFFGQGTRLTVV.